This T cell receptor (beta chain) was found in a study of patients and donors after allogeneic stem cell transplantation. One entry per CDR3 protein results from TCRdb running MiXCR on the RT-PCR reads. The table lists approximately 220,000 distinct CDR3 sequences, about 37% of them singletons. The sample consisted of blood, either unsorted or a sorted T cell fraction (not recorded which). This TCR came from a human donor who was either an allogeneic HSCT recipient or a stem cell or donor lymphocyte infusion donor (not recorded which). It is not recorded whose cells these are; they may come from a transplant donor.

DNA for the CDR3: TGCGCCAGCAGCCATGGACAGTCGAATTACAATGAGCAGTTCTTC. Translated, it gives CASSHGQSNYNEQFF. The chain recombines TRBV4-3 with TRBJ2-1; possibly TRBD1 for D (6 bases). CDR1 and CDR2 from the germline V gene are LGHNA and YSLEER. V was pared by 3 bases and J by 4 bases, with 13 bases between. CDR3 length equals 15 residues.